This note documents a single T cell receptor (beta chain) sequence. The assay was immunoSEQ multiplex PCR, and TCRdb's table has in-frame clones only and misses some. The repertoire has roughly 90,000 clones, around 95% of them found once; the top ten carry 0.24%. Trimming pared 3 bases from V and 6 bases from J, leaving 14 bases between. The CDR3 runs to 15 residues. Germline CDR1 LNHDA, CDR2 SQIVND (reference sequence). This record belongs to a study of technical replicates of blood from several donors. Source material: T cells isolated from PBMCs. The chain couples TRBV19 to TRBJ1-4; D uncertain. The origin of this receptor is a human donor in good health. For the CDR3, the DNA is TGTGCCAGTAGTATCGCATCTCGGTACGATGAAAAACTGTTTTTT. Translation: CASSIASRYDEKLFF.